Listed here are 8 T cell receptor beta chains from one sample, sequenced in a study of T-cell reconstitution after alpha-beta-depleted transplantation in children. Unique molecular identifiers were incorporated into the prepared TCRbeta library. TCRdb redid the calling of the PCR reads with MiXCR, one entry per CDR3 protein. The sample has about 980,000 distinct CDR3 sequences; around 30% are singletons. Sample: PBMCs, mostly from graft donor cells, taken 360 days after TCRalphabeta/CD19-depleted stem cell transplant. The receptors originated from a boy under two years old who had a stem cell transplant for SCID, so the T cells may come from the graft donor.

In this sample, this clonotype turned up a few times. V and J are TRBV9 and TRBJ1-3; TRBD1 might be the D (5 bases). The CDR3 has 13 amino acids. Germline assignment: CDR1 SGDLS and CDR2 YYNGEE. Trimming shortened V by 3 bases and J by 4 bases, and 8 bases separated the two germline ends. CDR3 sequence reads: CASSGNRGNTIYF. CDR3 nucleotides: TGTGCCAGCAGCGGAAACAGGGGAAACACCATATATTTT.

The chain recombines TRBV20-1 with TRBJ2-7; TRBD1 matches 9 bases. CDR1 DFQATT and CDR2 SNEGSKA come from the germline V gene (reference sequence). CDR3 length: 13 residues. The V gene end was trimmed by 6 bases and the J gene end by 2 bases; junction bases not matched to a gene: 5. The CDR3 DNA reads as TGCAGTGCCACGGGGGACAGGGCCTACGAGCAGTACTTC. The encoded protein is CSATGDRAYEQYF.

In DNA, the CDR3 is TGCAGTGCCAAAGGGGGGGGGACGCCCGGTCAAGCTTTCTTT. This translates into CSAKGGGTPGQAFF. The V gene is TRBV20-1, the J gene TRBJ1-1, with D possibly TRBD1 on 6 matching bases. The V gene's germline CDR1 is DFQATT and CDR2 SNEGSKA (reference sequence). V gave up 6 bases and J gave up 9 bases, with 23 bases separating them. The CDR3 has 14 amino acids.

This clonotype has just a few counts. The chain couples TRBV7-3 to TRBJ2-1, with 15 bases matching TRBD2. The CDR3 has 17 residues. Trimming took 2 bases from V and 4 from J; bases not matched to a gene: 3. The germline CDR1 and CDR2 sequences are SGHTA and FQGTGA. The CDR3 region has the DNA TGTGCCAGCAGCTTACGAGGGACTAGCGGGGGGTACAATGAGCAGTTCTTC. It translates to CASSLRGTSGGYNEQFF.

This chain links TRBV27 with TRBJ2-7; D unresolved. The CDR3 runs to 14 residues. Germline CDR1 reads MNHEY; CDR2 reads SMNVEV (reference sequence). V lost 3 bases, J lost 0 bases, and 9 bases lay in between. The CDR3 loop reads CASSFGDNSYEQYF. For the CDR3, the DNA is TGTGCCAGCAGTTTCGGCGACAACTCCTACGAGCAGTACTTC.

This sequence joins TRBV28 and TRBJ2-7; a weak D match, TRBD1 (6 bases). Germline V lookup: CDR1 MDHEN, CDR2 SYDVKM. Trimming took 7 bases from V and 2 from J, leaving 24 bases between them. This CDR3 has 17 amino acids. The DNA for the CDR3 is TGTGCCAGCACCCGTAGTCCCCCCTCAGGGGCGACCTACGAGCAGTACTTC. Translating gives CASTRSPPSGATYEQYF.

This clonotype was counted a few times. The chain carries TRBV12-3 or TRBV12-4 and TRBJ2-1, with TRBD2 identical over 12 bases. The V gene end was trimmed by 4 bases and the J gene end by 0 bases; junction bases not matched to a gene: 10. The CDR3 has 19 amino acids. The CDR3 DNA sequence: TGTGCCAGCAGTTCCCCGACGGGACTAGCGGGCGACTCCTACAATGAGCAGTTCTTC. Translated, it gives CASSSPTGLAGDSYNEQFF.

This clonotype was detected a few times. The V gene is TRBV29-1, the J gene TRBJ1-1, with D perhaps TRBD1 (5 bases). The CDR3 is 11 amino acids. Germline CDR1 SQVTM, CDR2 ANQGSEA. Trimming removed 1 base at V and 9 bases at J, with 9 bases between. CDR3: CSVEVQGQAFF. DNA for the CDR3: TGCAGCGTTGAAGTGCAGGGCCAAGCTTTCTTT.